This T cell receptor (beta chain) came from a study of beta chain features in type 1 diabetes. cDNA synthesis used the whole RNA isolate, giving expressed TCRB sequences. Repertoires were generated with immunoSEQ multiplex PCR, while TCRdb's copy carries only in-frame clones and drops some. The table includes roughly 140,000 clones, approximately 8.1% detected once. The germline CDR1 and CDR2 sequences are ENHRY and SYGVKD. This CDR3 region has 13 residues. V trimming: 0 bases; J trimming: 6 bases; junction bases outside the gene matches: 1. This clone was detected only a few times. The specimen sequenced was central memory CD4+ T cells from blood. The rearrangement uses TRBV10-3 and TRBJ2-7, with 8 bases fitting TRBD1. The sequence derives from a man between 18 and 35 years old in good health. CDR3 loop: CAISESQGGEQYF. CDR3 in DNA: TGTGCCATCAGTGAGTCACAGGGGGGCGAGCAGTACTTC.